This TCR beta chain was sequenced for a study of blood T cell repertoires in COVID-19. The V gene end was trimmed by 0 bases and the J gene end by 4 bases; junction bases not matched to a gene: 3. Germline CDR1 and CDR2: SGDLS and YYNGEE. The CDR3 consists of 14 residues. Measured with immunoSEQ multiplex PCR; TCRdb has only the in-frame clones, and not every one. The repertoire consists of 200,000 to 250,000 clones, with about four fifths occurring once and the leading ten covering around 3.5%. The TCR was taken from a woman older than 75 with acute or convalescent COVID-19. The sample was peripheral blood. The V and J genes are TRBV9 and TRBJ2-7; 8 nucleotides match TRBD1. The CDR3, as DNA: TGTGCCAGCAGCGTAGACAGGGGGATGTACGAGCAGTACTTC. Translated: CASSVDRGMYEQYF.